This T cell receptor (beta chain) was captured by sequencing in a study of T cell responses to AZD1222 COVID-19 vaccine. Study-level findings and limits: The study reported that nearly half of spike-specific TCRs target unmutated variant regions. Only six or seven AZD1222 recipients were seropositive at baseline. With dominance at 160-218 and 743-854, vaccine-associated CD4 TCRs spanned spike.

Points on this clone: Its antigen is still unknown.

The CDR3 totals 12 residues. Germline CDR1 is SGHTA and CDR2 is FQGNSA. Trimming left V 5 bases short and J 4 bases short, with 9 bases between. Clones were sequenced by immunoSEQ multiplex PCR, and TCRdb holds only the in-frame ones, with some missing. The profile shows around 110,000 clones, 88% of them singletons. This chain connects TRBV7-2 to TRBJ2-7, with a tentative D call TRBD1 (5 bases). The sequencing here drew on peripheral blood, taken on day 0 of AZD1222 vaccination. The sequence came from an adult in good health. The CDR3 bases are TGTGCCAGCAGCGAGCAGGGTTACGAGCAGTACTTC. Translation gives CASSEQGYEQYF.